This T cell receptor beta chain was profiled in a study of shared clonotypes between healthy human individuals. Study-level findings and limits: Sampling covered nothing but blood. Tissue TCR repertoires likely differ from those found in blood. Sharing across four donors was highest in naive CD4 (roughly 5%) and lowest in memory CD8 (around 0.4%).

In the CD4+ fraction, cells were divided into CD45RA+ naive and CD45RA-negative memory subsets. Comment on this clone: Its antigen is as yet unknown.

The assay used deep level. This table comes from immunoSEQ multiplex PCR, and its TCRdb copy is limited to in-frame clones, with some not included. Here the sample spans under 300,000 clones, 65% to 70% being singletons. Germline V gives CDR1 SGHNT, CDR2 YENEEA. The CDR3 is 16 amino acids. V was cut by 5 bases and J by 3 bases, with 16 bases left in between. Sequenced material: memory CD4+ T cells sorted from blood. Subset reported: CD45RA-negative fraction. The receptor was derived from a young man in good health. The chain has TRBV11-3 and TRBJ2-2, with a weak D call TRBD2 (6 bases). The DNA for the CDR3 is TGTGCCAGCAGCCGCCGCATCGGCGGGGACACCGGGGAGCTGTTTTTT. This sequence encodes CASSRRIGGDTGELFF.